This T cell receptor beta chain appears in the sequencing data of a study of blood T cell repertoires in COVID-19. Study-level information: PBMCs, B-cell-depleted T cells, or T cells were the source of the cDNA or gDNA that made up the material.

The table came from immunoSEQ multiplex PCR; TCRdb's copy has only in-frame clones and leaves some out. The table shows approximately 130,000 clones, with roughly 80% occurring only once. Participants came from some 23 US areas, aged about 18 to 89 years. Before being deemed recovered, Cohort 3 donors had two negative PCRs, clearance, or symptom resolution. The CDR3 sequence is 15 residues long. Per germline, CDR1 LGHDT and CDR2 YNNKEL (reference sequence). After removal of 5 bases from V and 6 bases from J, the junction contained 6 bases not matched to a gene. V usage is TRBV3-1 (or the pseudogene TRBV3-2) and J usage is TRBJ2-1; 11 bases map to TRBD1. This TCR derives from a man aged 30 to 45 who had recovered from COVID-19. Sequencing was carried out using PBMCs or T cells enriched from blood (not recorded which). The chain's CDR3 is CASSGGQGAANEQFF. The DNA of the CDR3 is TGTGCCAGCAGCGGAGGACAGGGGGCGGCCAATGAGCAGTTCTTC.